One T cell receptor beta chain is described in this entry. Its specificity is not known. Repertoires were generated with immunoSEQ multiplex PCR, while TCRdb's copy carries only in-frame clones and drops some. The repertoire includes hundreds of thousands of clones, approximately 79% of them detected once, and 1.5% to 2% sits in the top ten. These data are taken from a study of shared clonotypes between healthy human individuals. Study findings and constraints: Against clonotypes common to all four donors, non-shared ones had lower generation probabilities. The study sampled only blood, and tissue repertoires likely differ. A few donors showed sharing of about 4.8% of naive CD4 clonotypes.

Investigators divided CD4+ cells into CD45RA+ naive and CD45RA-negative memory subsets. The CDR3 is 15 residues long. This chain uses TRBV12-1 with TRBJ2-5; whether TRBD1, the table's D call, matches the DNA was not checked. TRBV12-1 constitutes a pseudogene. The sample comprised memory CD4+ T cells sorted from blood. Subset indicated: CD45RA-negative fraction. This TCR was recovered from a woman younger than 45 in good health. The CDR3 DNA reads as TGTGCCAGCAGCTTTACCGCCAACCTCAGGGTGACCCAGTACTTC. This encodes CASSFTANLRVTQYF.